This TCR beta chain stems from a study of T-cell memory formation after mild COVID-19. Study-wide context: There were largely donor-specific TCR clusters.

This clonotype has at least ten counts. Germline CDR1 and CDR2: SGHKS and YYEKEE (reference sequence). CDR3 length equals 17 residues. The ends were cut back, 4 bases at V and 3 bases at J, with 20 bases in the middle. One entry per CDR3 protein results from TCRdb running MiXCR on the 5' RACE reads. The table lists 580,000 or so distinct CDR3 sequences, approximately 15% of them singletons. This clonotype originated in an adult woman who had mild COVID-19 (a few samples of this study predate the infection). Cell type and time point are not known. V gene TRBV5-5 combines with J gene TRBJ2-1; D is perhaps TRBD1 or TRBD2 (5 bases each). Sequenced sample: PBMCs or a T cell subset sorted from them (not recorded which). CDR3 protein: CASSLGRDGTNYNEQFF. For the CDR3, the DNA is TGTGCCAGCAGCCTGGGTAGGGACGGAACGAACTACAATGAGCAGTTCTTC.